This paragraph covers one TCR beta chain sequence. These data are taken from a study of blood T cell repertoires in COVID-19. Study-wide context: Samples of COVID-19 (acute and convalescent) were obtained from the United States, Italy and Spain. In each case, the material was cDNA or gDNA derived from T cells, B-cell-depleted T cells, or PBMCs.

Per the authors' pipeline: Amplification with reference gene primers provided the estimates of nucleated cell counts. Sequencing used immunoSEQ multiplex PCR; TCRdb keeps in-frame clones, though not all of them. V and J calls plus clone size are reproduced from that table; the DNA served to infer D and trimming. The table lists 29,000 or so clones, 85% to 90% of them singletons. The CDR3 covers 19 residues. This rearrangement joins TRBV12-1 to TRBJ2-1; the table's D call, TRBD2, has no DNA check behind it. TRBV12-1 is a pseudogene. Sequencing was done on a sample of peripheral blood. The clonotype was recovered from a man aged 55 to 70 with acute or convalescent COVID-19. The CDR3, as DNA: TGTGCCAGCAGCATGGGACTAGCGGGAGGCGCGAGCTCCTACAATGAGCAGTTCTTC. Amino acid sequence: CASSMGLAGGASSYNEQFF.